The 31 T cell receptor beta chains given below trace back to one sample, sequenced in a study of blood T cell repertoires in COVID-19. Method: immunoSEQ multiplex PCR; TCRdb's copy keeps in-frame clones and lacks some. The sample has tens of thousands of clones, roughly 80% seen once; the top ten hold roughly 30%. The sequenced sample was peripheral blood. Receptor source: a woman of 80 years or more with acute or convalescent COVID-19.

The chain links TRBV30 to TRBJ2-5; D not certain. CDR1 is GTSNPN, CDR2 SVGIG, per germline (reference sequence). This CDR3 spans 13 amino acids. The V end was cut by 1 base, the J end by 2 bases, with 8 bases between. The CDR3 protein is CAWSGARQETQYF. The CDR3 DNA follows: TGTGCCTGGAGTGGAGCTAGACAAGAGACCCAGTACTTC.

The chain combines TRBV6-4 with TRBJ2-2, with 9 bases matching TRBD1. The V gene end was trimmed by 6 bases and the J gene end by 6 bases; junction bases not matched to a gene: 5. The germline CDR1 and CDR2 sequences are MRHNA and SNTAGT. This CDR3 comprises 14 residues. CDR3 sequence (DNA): TGTGCCAGCAGCTCGACAGGGGGAGCCGGGGAGCTGTTTTTT. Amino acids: CASSSTGGAGELFF.

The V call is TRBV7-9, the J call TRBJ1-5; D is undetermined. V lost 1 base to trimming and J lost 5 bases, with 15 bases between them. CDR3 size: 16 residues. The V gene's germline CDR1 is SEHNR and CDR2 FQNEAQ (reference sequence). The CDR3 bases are TGTGCCAGCAGCTTAGAGAGCTCCCCGAGGTATCAGCCCCAGCATTTT. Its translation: CASSLESSPRYQPQHF. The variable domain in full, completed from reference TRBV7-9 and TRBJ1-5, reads DTGVSQNPRHKITKRGQNVTFRCDPISEHNRLYWYRQTLGQGPEFLTYFQNEAQLEKSRLLSDRFSAERPKGSFSTLEIQRTEQGDSAMYLCASSLESSPRYQPQHFGDGTRLSIL.

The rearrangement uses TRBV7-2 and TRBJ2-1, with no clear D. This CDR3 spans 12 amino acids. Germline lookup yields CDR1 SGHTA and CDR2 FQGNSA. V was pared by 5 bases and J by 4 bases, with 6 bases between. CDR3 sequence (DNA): TGTGCCAGCAGCCAGGCTTACAATGAGCAGTTCTTC. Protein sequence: CASSQAYNEQFF.

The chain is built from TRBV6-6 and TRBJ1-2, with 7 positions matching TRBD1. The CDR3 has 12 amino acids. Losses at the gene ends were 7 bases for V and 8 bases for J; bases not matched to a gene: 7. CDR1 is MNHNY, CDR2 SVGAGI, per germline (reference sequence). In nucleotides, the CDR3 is TGTGCCAGCACGAACAGGGGTGTCGGCTACACCTTC. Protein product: CASTNRGVGYTF.

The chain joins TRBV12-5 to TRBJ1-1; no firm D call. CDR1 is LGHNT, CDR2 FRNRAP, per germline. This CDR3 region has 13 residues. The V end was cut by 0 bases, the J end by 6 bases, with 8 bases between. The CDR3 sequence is CASGLVATPEAFF. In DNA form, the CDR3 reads TGTGCTAGTGGTTTGGTAGCGACGCCTGAAGCTTTCTTT.

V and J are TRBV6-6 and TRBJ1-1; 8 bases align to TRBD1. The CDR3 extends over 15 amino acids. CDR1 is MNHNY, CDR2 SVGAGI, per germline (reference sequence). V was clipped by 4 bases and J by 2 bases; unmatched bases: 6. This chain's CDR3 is CASSSGGTLNTEAFF. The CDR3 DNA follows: TGTGCCAGCAGTTCAGGGGGCACCTTAAACACTGAAGCTTTCTTT.

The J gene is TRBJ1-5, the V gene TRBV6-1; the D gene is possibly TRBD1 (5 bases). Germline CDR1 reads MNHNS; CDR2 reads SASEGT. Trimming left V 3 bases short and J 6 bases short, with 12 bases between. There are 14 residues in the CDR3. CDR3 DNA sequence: TGTGCCAGCAGTGAGCTGGGGGGAGGTCAGCCCCAGCATTTT. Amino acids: CASSELGGGQPQHF.

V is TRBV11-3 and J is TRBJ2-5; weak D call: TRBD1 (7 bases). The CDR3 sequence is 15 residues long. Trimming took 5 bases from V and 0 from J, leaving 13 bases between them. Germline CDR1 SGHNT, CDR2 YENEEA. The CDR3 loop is CASSTSGGHQETQYF. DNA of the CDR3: TGTGCCAGCAGCACTTCAGGGGGGCACCAAGAGACCCAGTACTTC.

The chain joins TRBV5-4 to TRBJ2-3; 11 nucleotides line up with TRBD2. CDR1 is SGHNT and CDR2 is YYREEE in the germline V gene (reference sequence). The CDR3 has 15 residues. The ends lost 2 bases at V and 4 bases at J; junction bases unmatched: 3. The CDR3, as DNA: TGTGCCAGCAGCTTCACTAGCGGGAGCTCAGATACGCAGTATTTT. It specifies CASSFTSGSSDTQYF.

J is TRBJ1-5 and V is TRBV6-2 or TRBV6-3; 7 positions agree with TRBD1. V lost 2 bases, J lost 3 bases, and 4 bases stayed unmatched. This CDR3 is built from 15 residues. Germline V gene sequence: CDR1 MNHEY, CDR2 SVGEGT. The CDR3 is CASSYTGAYNQPQHF. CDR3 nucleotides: TGTGCCAGCAGTTACACAGGGGCTTACAATCAGCCCCAGCATTTT.

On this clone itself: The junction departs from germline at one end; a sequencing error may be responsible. CDR3 DNA: TGTGCTAGCAGCTTAGCCATAATCCCCAACCAGGGTCGGGAAAAACTGTTTTTT. This translates into CASSLAIIPNQGREKLFF. The rearrangement links TRBV7-9 to TRBJ1-4; D perhaps matches TRBD1 (5 bases). The CDR3 contains 18 residues. Germline CDR1 SEHNR, CDR2 FQNEAQ (reference sequence).

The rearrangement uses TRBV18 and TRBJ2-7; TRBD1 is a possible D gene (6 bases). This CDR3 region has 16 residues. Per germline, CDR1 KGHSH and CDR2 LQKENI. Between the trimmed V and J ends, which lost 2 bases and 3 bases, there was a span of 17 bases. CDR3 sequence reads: CASSPGGSTGNYEQYF. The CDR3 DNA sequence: TGTGCCAGCTCACCAGGTGGTAGTACAGGGAACTACGAGCAGTACTTC.

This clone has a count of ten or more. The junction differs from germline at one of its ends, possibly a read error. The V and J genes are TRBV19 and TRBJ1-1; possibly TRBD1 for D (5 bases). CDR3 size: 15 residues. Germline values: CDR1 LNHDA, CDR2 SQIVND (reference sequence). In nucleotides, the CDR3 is TGCGCCAGTAGTAGCTCTCCCGGGGGGTACTTTGAAGCTTTCTTT. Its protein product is CASSSSPGGYFEAFF.

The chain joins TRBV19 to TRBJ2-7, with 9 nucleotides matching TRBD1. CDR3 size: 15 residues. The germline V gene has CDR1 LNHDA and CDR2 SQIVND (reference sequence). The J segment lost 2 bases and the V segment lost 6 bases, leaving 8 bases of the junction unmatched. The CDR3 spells CASSLRTGVTYEQYF. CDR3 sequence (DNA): TGTGCCAGTAGCCTCAGGACAGGGGTGACCTACGAGCAGTACTTC.

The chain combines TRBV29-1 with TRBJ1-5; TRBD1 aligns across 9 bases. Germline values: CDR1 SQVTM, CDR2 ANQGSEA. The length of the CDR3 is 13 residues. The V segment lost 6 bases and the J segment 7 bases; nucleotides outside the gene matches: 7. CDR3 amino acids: CSVGEGQGQPQHF. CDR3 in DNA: TGCAGCGTCGGAGAGGGACAGGGCCAGCCCCAGCATTTT.

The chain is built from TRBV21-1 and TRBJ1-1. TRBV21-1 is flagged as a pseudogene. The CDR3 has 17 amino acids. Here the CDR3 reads CASNYSLWRGRCTEAFF. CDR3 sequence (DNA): TGTGCCAGCAACTACTCACTCTGGCGGGGGCGTTGCACTGAAGCTTTCTTT.

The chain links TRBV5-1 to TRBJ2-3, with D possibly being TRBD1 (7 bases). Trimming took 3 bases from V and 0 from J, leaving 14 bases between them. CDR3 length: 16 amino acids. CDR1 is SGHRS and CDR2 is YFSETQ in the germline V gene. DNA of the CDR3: TGCGCCAGCAGCTCGGGGGACAGCTTTAGCACAGATACGCAGTATTTT. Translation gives CASSSGDSFSTDTQYF.

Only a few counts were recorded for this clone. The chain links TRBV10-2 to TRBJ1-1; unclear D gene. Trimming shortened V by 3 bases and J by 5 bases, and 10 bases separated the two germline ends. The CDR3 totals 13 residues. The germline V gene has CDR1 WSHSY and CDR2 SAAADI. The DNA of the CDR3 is TGCGCCAGCAGTGAAAATGACGGGACTGAAGCTTTCTTT. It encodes CASSENDGTEAFF.

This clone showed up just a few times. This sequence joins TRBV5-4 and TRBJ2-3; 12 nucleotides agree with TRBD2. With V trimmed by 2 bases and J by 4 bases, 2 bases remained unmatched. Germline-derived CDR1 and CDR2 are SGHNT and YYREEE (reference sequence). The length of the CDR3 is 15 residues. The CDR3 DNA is TGTGCCAGCAGCTTCCGACTAGCGGGAGCAGATACGCAGTATTTT. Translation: CASSFRLAGADTQYF.

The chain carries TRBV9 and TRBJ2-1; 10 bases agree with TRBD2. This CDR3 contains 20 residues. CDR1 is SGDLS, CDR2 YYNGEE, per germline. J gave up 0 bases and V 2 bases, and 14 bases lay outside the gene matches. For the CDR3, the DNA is TGTGCCAGCAGCGTCGCCGGGACTAGCGTTTCCGCAAGCTCCTACAATGAGCAGTTCTTC. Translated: CASSVAGTSVSASSYNEQFF.

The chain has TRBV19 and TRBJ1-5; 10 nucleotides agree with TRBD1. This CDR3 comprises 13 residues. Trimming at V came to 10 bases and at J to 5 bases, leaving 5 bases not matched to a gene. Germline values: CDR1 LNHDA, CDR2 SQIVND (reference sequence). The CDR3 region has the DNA TGTGCCATTCGACAGGGGGCCGATCAGCCCCAGCATTTT. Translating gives CAIRQGADQPQHF.

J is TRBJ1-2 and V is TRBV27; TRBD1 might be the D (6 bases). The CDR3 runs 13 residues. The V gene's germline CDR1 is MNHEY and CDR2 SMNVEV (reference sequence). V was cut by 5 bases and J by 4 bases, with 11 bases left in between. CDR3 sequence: CASSLARGYGYTF. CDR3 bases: TGTGCCAGCAGTCTGGCCAGGGGCTATGGCTACACCTTC.

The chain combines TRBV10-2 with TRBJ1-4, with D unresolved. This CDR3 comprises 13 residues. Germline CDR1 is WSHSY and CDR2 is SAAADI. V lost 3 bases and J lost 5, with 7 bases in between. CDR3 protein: CASSETRNEKLFF. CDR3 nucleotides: TGCGCCAGCAGTGAAACCCGGAATGAAAAACTGTTTTTT.

The CDR3 here is CASSSGTSGSNEQFF. The CDR3 nucleotides read TGTGCCAGCAGTTCCGGGACTAGCGGGAGTAATGAGCAGTTCTTC. The gene calls are TRBV6-5 and TRBJ2-1, with 14 bases matching TRBD2. V was clipped by 4 bases and J by 7 bases; unmatched bases: 3. Germline-derived CDR1 and CDR2 are MNHEY and SVGAGI. The CDR3 consists of 15 residues.

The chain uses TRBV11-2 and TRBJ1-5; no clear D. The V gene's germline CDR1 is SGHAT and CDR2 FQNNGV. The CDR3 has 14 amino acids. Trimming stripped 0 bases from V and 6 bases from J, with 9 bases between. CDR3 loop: CASSLDPNSQPQHF. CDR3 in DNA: TGTGCCAGCAGCTTAGACCCTAACAGTCAGCCCCAGCATTTT.

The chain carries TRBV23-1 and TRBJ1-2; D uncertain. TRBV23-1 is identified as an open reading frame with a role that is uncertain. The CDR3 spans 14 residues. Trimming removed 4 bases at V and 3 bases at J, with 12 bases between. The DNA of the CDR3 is TGCGCCAGCAGTCGGGCCGGTACGGACTATGGCTACACCTTC. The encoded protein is CASSRAGTDYGYTF.

The CDR3 sequence is CASSLAGRDTQYF. The CDR3 DNA reads TGTGCCAGCAGCTTAGCGGGGCGAGATACGCAGTATTTT. The chain is built from TRBV7-9 and TRBJ2-3, with TRBD1 as a possible D gene (5 bases). The CDR3 totals 13 residues. The V gene's germline CDR1 is SEHNR and CDR2 FQNEAQ (reference sequence). V lost 0 bases to trimming and J lost 5 bases, with 6 bases between them.

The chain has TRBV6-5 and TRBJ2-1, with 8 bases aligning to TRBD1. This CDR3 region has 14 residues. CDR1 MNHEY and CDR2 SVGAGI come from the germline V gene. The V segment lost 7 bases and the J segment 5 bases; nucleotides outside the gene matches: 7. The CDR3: CASITGQENNEQFF. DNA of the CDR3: TGTGCCAGCATTACGGGACAGGAGAACAATGAGCAGTTCTTC.

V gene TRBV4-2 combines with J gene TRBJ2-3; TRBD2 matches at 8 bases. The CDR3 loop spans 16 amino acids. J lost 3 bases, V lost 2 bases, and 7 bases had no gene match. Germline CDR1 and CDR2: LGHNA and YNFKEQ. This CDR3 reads CASSQQTGGRTDTQYF. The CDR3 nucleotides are TGTGCCAGCAGCCAACAAACGGGAGGGAGGACAGATACGCAGTATTTT.

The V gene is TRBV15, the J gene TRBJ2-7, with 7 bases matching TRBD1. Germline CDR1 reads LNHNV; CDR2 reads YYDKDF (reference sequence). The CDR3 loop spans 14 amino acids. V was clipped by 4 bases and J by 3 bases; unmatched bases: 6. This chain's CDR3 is CATSITGAGYEQYF. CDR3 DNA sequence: TGTGCCACCAGCATAACAGGGGCCGGCTACGAGCAGTACTTC.